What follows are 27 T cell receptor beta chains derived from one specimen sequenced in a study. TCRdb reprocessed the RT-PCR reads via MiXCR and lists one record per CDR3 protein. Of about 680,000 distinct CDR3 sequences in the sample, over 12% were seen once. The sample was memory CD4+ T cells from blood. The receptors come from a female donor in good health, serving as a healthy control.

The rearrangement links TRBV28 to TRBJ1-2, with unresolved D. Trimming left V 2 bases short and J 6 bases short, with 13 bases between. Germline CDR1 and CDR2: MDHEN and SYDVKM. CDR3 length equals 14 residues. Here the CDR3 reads CASSLEVLTDGYTF. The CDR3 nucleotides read TGTGCCAGCAGTTTAGAGGTCTTAACGGATGGCTACACCTTC.

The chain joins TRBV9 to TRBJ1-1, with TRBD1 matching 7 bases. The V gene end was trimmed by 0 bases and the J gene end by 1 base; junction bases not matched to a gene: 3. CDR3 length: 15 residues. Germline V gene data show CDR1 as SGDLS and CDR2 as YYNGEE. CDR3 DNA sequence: TGTGCCAGCAGCGTAGAAGCAGGGGGGAACACTGAAGCTTTCTTT. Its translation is CASSVEAGGNTEAFF.

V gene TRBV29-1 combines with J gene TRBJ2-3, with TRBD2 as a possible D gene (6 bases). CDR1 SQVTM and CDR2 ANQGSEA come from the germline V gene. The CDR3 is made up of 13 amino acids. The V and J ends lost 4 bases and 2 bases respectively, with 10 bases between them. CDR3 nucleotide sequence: TGCAGCGTTGCTAGCGCCTCCACAGATACGCAGTATTTT. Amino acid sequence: CSVASASTDTQYF.

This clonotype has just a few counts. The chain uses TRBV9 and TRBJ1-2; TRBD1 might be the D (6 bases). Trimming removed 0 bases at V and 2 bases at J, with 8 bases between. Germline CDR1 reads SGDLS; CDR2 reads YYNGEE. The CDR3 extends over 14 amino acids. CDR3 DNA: TGTGCCAGCAGCGTAGCAACAGGGAACTATGGCTACACCTTC. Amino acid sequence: CASSVATGNYGYTF.

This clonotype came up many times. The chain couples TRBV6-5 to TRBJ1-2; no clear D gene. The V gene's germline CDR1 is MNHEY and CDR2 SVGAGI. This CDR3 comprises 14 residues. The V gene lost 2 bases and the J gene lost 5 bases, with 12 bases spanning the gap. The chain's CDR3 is CASSYDTRAYGYTF. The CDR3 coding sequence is TGTGCCAGCAGTTACGACACTCGGGCATATGGCTACACCTTC.

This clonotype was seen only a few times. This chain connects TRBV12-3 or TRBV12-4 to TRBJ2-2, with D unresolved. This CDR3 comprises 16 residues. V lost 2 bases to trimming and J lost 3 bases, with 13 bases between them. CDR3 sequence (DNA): TGTGCCAGCAGTTTAAGGTGGCTTCCCGACACCGGGGAGCTGTTTTTT. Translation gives CASSLRWLPDTGELFF.

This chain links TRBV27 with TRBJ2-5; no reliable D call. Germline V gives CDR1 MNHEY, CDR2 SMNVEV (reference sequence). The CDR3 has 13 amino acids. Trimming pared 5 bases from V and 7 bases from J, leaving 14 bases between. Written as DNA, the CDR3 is TGTGCCAGCAGTCGTCAGTCGGGTGGGACCCAGTACTTC. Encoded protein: CASSRQSGGTQYF.

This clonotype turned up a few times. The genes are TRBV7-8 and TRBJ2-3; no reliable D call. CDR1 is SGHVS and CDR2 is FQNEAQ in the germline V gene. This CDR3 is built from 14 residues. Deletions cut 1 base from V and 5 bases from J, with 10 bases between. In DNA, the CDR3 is TGTGCCAGCAGCTTAGTACCCCGAGGAGATACGCAGTATTTT. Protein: CASSLVPRGDTQYF.

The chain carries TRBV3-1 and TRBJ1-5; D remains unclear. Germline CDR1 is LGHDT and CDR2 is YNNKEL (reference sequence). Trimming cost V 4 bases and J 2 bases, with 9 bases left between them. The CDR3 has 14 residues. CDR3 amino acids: CASSRVAGNQPQHF. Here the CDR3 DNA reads TGTGCCAGCAGCCGAGTCGCAGGCAATCAGCCCCAGCATTTT.

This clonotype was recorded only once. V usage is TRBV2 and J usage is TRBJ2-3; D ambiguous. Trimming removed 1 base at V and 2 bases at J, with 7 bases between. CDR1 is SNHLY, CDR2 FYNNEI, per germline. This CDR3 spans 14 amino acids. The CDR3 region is CASSEVADTDTQYF. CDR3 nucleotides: TGTGCCAGCAGTGAAGTAGCCGACACAGATACGCAGTATTTT. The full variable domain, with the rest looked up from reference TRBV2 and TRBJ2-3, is EPEVTQTPSHQVTQMGQEVILRCVPISNHLYFYWYRQILGQKVEFLVSFYNNEISEKSEIFDDQFSVERPDGSNFTLKIRSTKLEDSAMYFCASSEVADTDTQYFGPGTRLTVL.

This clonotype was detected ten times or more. The CDR3 sequence is CASSRIPGQGSYGYTF. CDR3 nucleotide sequence: TGTGCCAGCAGTCGAATACCGGGACAGGGGTCTTATGGCTACACCTTC. The rearrangement uses TRBV6-2 or TRBV6-3 and TRBJ1-2; TRBD1 aligns across 10 bases. CDR3 length equals 16 residues. Per the germline V gene, CDR1 is MNHEY and CDR2 is SVGEGT. V was clipped by 5 bases and J by 5 bases; unmatched bases: 11.

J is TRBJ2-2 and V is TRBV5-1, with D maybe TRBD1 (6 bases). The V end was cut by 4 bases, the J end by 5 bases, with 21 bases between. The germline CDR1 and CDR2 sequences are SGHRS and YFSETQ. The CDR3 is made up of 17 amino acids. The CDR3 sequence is CASSTRQDLMGTGELFF. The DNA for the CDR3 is TGCGCCAGCAGCACCAGACAGGACTTGATGGGGACCGGGGAGCTGTTTTTT.

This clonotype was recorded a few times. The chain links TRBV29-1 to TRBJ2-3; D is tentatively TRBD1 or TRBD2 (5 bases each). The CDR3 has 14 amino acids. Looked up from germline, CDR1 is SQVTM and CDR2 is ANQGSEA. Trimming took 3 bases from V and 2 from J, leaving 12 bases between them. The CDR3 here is CSVEPGTFTDTQYF. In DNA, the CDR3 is TGCAGCGTTGAGCCCGGGACCTTCACAGATACGCAGTATTTT.

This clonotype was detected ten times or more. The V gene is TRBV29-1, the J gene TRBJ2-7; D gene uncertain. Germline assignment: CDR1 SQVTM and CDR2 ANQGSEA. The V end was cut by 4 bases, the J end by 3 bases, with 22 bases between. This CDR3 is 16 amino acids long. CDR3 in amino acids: CSVAFRLGFSNYEQYF. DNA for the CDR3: TGCAGCGTTGCATTTCGTTTGGGCTTTTCTAACTACGAGCAGTACTTC.

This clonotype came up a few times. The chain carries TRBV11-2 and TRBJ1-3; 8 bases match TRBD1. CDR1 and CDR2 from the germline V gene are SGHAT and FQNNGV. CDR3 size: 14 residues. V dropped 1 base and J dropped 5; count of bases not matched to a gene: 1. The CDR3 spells CASSLGTGRNTIYF. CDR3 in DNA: TGTGCCAGCAGCTTAGGGACAGGGAGAAACACCATATATTTT.

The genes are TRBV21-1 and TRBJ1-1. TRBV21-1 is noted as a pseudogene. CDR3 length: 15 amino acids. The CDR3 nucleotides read TGTGCCAGCTTGGGTAGAAAGGCAATGAACACTGAAGCTTTCTTT. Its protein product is CASLGRKAMNTEAFF.

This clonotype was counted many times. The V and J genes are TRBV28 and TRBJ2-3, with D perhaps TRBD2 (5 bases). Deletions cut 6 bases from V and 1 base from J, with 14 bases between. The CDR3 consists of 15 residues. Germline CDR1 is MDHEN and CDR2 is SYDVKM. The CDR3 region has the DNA TGTGCCAGCAGCTTGAGTCTAGCTGGCACAGATACGCAGTATTTT. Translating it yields CASSLSLAGTDTQYF.

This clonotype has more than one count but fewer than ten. In DNA form, the CDR3 reads TGTGCCAGCAGCGTCTCCGGGACAGAGAACTATGGCTACACCTTC. It codes for CASSVSGTENYGYTF. The chain is built from TRBV7-2 and TRBJ1-2, with 7 bases identical to TRBD1. The junction had 8 bases not matched to a gene; V was cut back by 5 bases and J by 2 bases. Looked up from germline, CDR1 is SGHTA and CDR2 is FQGNSA. There are 15 residues in the CDR3.

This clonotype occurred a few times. CDR3 in DNA: TGCGCCAGCAGGGATATGATTAGCGGGAGTCGAGATACGCAGTATTTT. Encoded protein: CASRDMISGSRDTQYF. This chain links TRBV5-1 with TRBJ2-3; 9 nucleotides line up with TRBD2. The J segment lost 5 bases and the V segment lost 5 bases, leaving 12 bases of the junction unmatched. This CDR3 spans 16 amino acids. Germline-derived CDR1 and CDR2 are SGHRS and YFSETQ.

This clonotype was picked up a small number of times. This CDR3 is CASSIRTENEKLFF. The CDR3 DNA sequence: TGTGCCAGCAGCATCAGGACGGAAAATGAAAAACTGTTTTTT. This chain connects TRBV11-2 to TRBJ1-4; D remains ambiguous. Germline V gene lookup returns CDR1 SGHAT and CDR2 FQNNGV. The CDR3 has 14 residues. Trimming took off 5 bases at V and 5 bases at J, with 12 bases between the two ends. Full variable domain (outside the CDR3, taken from reference TRBV11-2 and TRBJ1-4): EAGVAQSPRYKIIEKRQSVAFWCNPISGHATLYWYQQILGQGPKLLIQFQNNGVVDDSQLPKDRFSAERLKGVDSTLKIQPAKLEDSAVYLCASSIRTENEKLFFGSGTQLSVL.

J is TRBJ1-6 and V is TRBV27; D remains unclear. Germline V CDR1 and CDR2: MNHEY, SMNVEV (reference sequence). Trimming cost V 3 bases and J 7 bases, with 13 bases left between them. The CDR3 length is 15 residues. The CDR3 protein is CASSLNGPLNSPLHF. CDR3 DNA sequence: TGTGCCAGCAGTTTGAACGGACCGTTGAATTCACCCCTCCACTTT.

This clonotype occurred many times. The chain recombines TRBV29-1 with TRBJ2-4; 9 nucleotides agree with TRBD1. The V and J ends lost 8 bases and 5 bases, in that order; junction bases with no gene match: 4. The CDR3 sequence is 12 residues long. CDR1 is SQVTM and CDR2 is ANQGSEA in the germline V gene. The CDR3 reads CSTRTGENIQYF. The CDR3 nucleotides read TGCAGCACGCGGACAGGGGAAAACATTCAGTACTTC. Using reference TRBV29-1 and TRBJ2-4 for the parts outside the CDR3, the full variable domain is SAVISQKPSRDICQRGTSLTIQCQVDSQVTMMFWYRQQPGQSLTLIATANQGSEATYESGFVIDKFPISRPNLTFSTLTVSNMSPEDSSIYLCSTRTGENIQYFGAGTRLSVL.

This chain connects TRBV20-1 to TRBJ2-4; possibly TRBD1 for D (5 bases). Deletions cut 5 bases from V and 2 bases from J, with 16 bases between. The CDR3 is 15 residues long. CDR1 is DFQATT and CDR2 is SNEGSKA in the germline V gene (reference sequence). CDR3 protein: CSARVGPVSKNIQYF. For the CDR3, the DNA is TGCAGTGCTCGGGTGGGGCCCGTATCCAAAAACATTCAGTACTTC.

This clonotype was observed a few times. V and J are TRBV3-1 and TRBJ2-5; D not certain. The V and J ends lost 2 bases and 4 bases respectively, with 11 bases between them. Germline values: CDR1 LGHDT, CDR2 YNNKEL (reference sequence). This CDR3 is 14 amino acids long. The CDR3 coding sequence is TGTGCCAGCAGCCAAAATCGCCCCGCAGAGACCCAGTACTTC. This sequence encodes CASSQNRPAETQYF.

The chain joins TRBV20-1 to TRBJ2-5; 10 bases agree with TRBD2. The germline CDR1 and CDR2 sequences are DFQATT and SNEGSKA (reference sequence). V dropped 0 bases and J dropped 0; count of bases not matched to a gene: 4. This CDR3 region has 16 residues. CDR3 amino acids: CSARDLGTSDQETQYF. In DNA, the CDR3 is TGCAGTGCTAGAGACCTCGGGACTAGCGACCAAGAGACCCAGTACTTC.

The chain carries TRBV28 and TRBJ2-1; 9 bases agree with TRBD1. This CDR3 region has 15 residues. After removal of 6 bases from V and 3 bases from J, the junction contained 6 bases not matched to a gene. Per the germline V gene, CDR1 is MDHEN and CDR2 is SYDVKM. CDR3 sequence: CASRRPTGGYNEQFF. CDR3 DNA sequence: TGTGCCAGCAGGCGCCCGACAGGGGGCTACAATGAGCAGTTCTTC.

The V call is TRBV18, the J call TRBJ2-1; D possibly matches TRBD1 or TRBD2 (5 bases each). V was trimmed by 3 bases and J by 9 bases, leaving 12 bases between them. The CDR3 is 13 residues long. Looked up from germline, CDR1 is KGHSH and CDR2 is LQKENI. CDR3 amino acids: CASSPFEGTEQFF. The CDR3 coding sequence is TGTGCCAGCTCACCTTTTGAAGGGACTGAGCAGTTCTTC.